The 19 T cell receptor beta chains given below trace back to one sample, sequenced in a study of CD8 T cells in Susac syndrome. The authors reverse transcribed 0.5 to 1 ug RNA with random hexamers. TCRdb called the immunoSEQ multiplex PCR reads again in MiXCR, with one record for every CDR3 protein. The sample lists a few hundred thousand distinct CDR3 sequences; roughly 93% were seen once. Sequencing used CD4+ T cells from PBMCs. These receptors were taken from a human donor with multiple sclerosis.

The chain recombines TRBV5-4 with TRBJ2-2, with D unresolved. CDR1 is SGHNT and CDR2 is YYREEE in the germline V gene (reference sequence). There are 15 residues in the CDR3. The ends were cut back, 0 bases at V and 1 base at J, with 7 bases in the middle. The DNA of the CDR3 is TGTGCCAGCAGCTTGGGCAGGCAGAACACCGGGGAGCTGTTTTTT. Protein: CASSLGRQNTGELFF.

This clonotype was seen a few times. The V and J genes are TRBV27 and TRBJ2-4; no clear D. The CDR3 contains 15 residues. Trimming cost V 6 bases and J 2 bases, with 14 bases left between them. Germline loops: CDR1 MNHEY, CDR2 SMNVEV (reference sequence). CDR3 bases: TGTGCCAGCAGCCCGACCTTTGCAACCAAAAACATTCAGTACTTC. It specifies CASSPTFATKNIQYF.

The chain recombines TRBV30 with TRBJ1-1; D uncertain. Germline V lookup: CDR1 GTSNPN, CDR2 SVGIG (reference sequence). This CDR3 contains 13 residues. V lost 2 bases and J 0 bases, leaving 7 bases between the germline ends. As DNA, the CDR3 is TGTGCCTGGAGTCCGGGGATGAACACTGAAGCTTTCTTT. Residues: CAWSPGMNTEAFF.

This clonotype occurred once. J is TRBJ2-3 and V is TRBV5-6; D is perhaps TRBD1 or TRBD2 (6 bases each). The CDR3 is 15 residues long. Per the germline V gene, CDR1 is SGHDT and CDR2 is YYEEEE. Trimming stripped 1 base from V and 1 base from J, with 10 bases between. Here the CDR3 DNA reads TGTGCCAGCAGCTTGTTACGGGGGCGCACAGATACGCAGTATTTT. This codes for CASSLLRGRTDTQYF.

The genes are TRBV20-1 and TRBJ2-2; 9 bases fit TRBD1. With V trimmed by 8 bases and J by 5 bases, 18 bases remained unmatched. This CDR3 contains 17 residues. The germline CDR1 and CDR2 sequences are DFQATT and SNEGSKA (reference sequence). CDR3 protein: CSTLERVGDRDTGELFF. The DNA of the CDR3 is TGCAGTACGCTAGAGAGGGTCGGGGACAGGGATACCGGGGAGCTGTTTTTT.

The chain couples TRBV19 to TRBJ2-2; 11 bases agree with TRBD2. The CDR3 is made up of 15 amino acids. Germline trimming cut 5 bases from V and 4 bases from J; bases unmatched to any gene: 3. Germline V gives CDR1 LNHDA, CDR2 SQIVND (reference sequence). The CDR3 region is CASSRGTSGTGELFF. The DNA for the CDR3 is TGTGCCAGTAGTCGCGGGACTAGCGGCACCGGGGAGCTGTTTTTT.

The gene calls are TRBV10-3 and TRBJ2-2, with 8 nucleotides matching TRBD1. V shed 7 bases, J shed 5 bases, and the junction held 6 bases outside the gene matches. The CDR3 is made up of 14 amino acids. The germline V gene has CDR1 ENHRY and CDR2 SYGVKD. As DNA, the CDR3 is TGTGCCATCACAGGGGGCCCTCGAACCGGGGAGCTGTTTTTT. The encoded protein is CAITGGPRTGELFF.

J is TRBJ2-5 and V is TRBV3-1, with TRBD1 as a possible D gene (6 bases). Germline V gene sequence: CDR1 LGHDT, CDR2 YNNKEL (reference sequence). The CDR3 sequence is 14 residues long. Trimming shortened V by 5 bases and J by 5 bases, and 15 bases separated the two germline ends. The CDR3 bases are TGTGCCAGCAGCGACAGGCCTAGAGGGGAGACCCAGTACTTC. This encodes CASSDRPRGETQYF.

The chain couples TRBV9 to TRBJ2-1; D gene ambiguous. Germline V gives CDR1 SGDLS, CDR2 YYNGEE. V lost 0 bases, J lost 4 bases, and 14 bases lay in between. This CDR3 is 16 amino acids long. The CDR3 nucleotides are TGTGCCAGCAGCGTAGCCGTGTTTGGTCCTTACAATGAGCAGTTCTTC. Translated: CASSVAVFGPYNEQFF.

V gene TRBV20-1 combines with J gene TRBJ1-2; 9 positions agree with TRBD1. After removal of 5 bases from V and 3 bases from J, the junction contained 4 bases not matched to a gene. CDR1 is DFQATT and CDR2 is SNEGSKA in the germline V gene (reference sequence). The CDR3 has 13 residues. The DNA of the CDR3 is TGCAGTGCTCCCCGGACAGGGGACTATGGCTACACCTTC. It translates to CSAPRTGDYGYTF.

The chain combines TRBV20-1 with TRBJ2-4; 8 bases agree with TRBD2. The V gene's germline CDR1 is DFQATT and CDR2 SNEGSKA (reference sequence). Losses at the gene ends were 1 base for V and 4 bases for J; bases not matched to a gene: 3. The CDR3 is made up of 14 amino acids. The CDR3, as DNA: TGCAGTGCTAGAGTAGCGGGGACAAAAAACATTCAGTACTTC. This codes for CSARVAGTKNIQYF.

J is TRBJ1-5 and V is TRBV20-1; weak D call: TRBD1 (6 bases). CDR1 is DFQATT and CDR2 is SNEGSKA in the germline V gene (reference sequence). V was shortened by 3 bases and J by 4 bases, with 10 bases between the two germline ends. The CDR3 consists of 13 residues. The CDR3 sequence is CSASGQPNQPQHF. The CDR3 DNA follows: TGCAGTGCTAGCGGACAGCCAAATCAGCCCCAGCATTTT.

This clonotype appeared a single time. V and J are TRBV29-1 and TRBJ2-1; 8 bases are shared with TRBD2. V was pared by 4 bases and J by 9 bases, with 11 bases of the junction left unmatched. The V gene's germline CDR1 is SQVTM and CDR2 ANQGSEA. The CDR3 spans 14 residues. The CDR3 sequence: CSVVGTRQLGEQFF. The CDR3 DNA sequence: TGCAGCGTTGTGGGGACTAGACAATTAGGTGAGCAGTTCTTC.

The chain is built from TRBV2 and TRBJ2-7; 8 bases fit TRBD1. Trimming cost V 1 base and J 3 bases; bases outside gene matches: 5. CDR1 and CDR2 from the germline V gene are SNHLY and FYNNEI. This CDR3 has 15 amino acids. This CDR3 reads CASSEGGQAFYEQYV. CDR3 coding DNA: TGTGCCAGCAGTGAAGGGGGACAGGCTTTCTACGAGCAGTACGTC.

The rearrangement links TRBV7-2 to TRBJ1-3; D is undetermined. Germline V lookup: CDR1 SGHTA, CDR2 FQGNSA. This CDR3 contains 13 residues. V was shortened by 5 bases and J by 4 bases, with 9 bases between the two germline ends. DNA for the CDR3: TGTGCCAGCAGCCCACAAGGGGGAAACACCATATATTTT. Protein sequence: CASSPQGGNTIYF.

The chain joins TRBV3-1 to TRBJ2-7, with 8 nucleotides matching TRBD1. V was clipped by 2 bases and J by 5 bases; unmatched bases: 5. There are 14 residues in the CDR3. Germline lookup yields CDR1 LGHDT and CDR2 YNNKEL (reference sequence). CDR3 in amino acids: CASSQWQGADEQYF. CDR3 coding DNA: TGTGCCAGCAGCCAATGGCAGGGGGCCGACGAGCAGTACTTC.

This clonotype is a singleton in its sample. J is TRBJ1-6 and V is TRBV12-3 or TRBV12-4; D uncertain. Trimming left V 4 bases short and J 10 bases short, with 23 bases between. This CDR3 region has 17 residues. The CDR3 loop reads CASSSEGLRGRESPLHF. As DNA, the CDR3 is TGTGCCAGCAGTTCGGAAGGTCTTCGGGGTAGGGAGTCACCCCTCCACTTT.

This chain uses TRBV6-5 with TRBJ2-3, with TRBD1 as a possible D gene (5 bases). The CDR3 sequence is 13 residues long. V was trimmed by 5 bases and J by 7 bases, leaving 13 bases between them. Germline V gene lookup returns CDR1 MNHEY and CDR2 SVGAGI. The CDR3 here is CASSPRWGNTQYF. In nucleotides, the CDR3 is TGTGCCAGCAGTCCCCGATGGGGCAATACGCAGTATTTT.

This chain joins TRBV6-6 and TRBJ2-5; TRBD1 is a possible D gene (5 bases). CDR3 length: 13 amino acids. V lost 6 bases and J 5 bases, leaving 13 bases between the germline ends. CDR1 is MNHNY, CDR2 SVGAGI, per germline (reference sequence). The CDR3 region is CASRPVRVETQYF. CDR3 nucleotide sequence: TGTGCCAGCAGACCCGTCAGGGTTGAGACCCAGTACTTC.